This T cell receptor beta chain was sequenced during a study of graft-versus-host responses after intestinal transplantation. Study-level results: Some patients had graft-donor T cell macrochimerism. In their allografts, the ratios of graft-versus-host to host-versus-graft T cell clones were high.

The protocol was immunoSEQ multiplex PCR, while the TCRdb copy is restricted to in-frame clones and leaves out a portion. The sample holds 75,000 to 100,000 clones, around 90% seen once. V dropped 6 bases and J dropped 0 bases, with 11 bases sitting between them. CDR3 length: 14 amino acids. Germline lookup yields CDR1 SQVTM and CDR2 ANQGSEA. Note on this clone: As yet, its antigen is unknown.

Material: PBMCs, obtained approximately 470 days after intestinal transplant. The J gene is TRBJ1-4, the V gene TRBV29-1, with TRBD1 as a possible D gene (6 bases). The receptor was isolated from a human patient who received an intestinal transplant, so some T cells may come from the graft donor. The CDR3 reads CSVRDRSTNEKLFF. The DNA of the CDR3 is TGCAGCGTGCGAGACAGGTCAACTAATGAAAAACTGTTTTTT.